This T cell receptor beta chain came from a study of blood T cell repertoires in COVID-19. Overall study: Some COVID-19 samples were acute and others convalescent; all came from the United States, Italy and Spain. T cells, B-cell-depleted T cells, or PBMCs provided the cDNA or gDNA that served as material.

Original analysis: Estimation of nucleated cell counts was performed using reference gene primer amplification. Method: immunoSEQ multiplex PCR; TCRdb's copy keeps in-frame clones and lacks some. V and J calls plus clone size are reproduced from that table; the DNA served to infer D and trimming. The sample has around 300,000 clones; about 87% are singletons. Trimming stripped 3 bases from V and 8 bases from J, with 13 bases between. The CDR3 loop spans 13 amino acids. The gene calls are TRBV12-3 or TRBV12-4 and TRBJ1-2; D perhaps matches TRBD1 (5 bases). Material for sequencing was peripheral blood. The receptor was isolated from a woman aged 40 to 50 with acute or convalescent COVID-19. The CDR3 DNA reads TGTGCCAGCAGTTTGAGCGGGGGGTGGGGCTACACCTTC. It yields the protein CASSLSGGWGYTF.